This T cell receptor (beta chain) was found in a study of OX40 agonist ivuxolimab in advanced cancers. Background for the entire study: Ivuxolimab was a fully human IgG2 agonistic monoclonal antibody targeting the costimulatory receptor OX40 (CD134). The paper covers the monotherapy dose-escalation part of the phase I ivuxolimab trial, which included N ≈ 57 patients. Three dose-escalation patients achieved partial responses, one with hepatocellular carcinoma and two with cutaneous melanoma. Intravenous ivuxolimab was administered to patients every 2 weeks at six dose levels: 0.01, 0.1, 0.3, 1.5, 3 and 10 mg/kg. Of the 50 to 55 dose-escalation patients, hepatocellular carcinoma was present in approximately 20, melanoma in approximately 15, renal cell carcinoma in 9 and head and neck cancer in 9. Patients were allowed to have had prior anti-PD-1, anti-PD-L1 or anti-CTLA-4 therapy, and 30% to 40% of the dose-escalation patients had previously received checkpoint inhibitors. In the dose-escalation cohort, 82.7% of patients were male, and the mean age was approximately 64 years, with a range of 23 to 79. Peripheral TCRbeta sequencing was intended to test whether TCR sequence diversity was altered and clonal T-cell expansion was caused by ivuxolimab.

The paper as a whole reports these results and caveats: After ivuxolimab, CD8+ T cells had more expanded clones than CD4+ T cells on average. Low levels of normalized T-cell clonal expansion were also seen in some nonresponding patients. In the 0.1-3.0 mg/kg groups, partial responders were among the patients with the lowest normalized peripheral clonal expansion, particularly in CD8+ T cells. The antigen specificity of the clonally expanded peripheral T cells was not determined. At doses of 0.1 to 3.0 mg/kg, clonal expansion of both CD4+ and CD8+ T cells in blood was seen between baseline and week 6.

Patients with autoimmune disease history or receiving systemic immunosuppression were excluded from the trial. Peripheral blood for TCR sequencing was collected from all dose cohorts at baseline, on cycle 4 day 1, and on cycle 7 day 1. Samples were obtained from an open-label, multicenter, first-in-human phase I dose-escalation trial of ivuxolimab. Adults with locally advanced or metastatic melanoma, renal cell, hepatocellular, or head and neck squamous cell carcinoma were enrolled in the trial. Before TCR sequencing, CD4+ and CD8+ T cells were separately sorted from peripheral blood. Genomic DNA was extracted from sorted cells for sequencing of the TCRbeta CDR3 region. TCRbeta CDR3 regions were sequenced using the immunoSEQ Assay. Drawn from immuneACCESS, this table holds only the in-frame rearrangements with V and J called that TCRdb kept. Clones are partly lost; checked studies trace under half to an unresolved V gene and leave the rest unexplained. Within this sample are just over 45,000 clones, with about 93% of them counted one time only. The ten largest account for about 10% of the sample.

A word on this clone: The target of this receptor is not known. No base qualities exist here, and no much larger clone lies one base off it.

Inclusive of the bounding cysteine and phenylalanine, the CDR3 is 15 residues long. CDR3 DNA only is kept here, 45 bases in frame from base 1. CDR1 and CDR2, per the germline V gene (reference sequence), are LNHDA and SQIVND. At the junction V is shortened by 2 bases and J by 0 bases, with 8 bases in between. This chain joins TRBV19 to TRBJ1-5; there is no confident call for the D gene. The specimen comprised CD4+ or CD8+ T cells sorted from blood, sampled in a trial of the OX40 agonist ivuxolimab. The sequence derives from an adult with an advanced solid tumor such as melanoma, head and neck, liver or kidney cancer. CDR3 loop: CASSIWGGSNQPQHF. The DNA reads TGTGCCAGTAGTATATGGGGTGGTAGCAATCAGCCCCAGCATTTT.